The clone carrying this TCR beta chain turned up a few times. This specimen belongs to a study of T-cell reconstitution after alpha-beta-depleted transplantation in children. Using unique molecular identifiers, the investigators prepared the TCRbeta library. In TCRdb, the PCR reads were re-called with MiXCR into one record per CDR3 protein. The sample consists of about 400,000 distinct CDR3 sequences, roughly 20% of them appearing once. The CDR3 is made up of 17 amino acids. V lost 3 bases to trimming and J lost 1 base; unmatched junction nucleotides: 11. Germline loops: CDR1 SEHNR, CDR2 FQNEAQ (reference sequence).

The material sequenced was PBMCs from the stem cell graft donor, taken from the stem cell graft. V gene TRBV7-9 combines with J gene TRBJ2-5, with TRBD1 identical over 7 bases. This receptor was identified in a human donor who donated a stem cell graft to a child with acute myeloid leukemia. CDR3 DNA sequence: TGTGCCAGCAGCTTTACGGGAACAGGGGCCTTCCAAGAGACCCAGTACTTC. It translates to CASSFTGTGAFQETQYF.